One sample yielded the 31 T cell receptor beta chains listed below, sequenced in a study of CD8 T cells in Susac syndrome. Random hexamers were used to reverse transcribe 0.5 to 1 ug of RNA. TCRdb re-analysed the immunoSEQ multiplex PCR reads in MiXCR, keeping a single row per CDR3 protein. In the table there are fewer than 200,000 distinct CDR3 sequences, approximately 95% of which are singletons. The sequencing input was CD8+ T cells from PBMCs. These receptors were collected from a human donor with multiple sclerosis.

The V and J genes are TRBV29-1 and TRBJ1-2; 7 nucleotides line up with TRBD1. This CDR3 comprises 15 residues. Germline V gene lookup returns CDR1 SQVTM and CDR2 ANQGSEA. The ends lost 4 bases at V and 0 bases at J; junction bases unmatched: 8. This CDR3 reads CSVAPGGLANYGYTF. The CDR3 DNA reads TGCAGCGTTGCCCCAGGGGGGTTAGCTAACTATGGCTACACCTTC.

V is TRBV9 and J is TRBJ1-1; D remains ambiguous. The CDR3 has 13 residues. The germline CDR1 and CDR2 sequences are SGDLS and YYNGEE. The V and J ends lost 4 bases and 1 base respectively, with 8 bases between them. The CDR3 bases are TGTGCCAGCAGCCATTACGGGAACACTGAAGCTTTCTTT. Translating it yields CASSHYGNTEAFF. Drawing the rest from reference TRBV9 and TRBJ1-1, the complete variable domain is DSGVTQTPKHLITATGQRVTLRCSPRSGDLSVYWYQQSLDQGLQFLIQYYNGEERAKGNILERFSAQQFPDLHSELNLSSLELGDSALYFCASSHYGNTEAFFGQGTRLTVV.

V gene TRBV20-1 combines with J gene TRBJ1-2; 9 nucleotides line up with TRBD1. The CDR3 is made up of 14 amino acids. The trim removed 5 bases at V and 5 bases at J, leaving 9 bases unmatched. CDR1 is DFQATT and CDR2 is SNEGSKA in the germline V gene (reference sequence). The CDR3 is CSAPPGQGDYGYTF. The CDR3 DNA reads as TGCAGTGCTCCACCGGGACAGGGAGATTATGGCTACACCTTC.

This chain links TRBV7-9 with TRBJ2-1, with TRBD2 identical over 10 bases. The CDR3 runs 16 residues. Germline assignment: CDR1 SEHNR and CDR2 FQNEAQ (reference sequence). J was trimmed by 9 bases and V by 5 bases; bases with no gene match: 13. CDR3 DNA sequence: TGTGCCAGCAGCAAAGAAGCGGGAGGGCCACGTGGTGAGCAGTTCTTC. Translation gives CASSKEAGGPRGEQFF.

J is TRBJ1-2 and V is TRBV2; 9 positions match TRBD1. V lost 7 bases and J lost 2; bases outside the gene matches: 8. Looked up from germline, CDR1 is SNHLY and CDR2 is FYNNEI. This CDR3 has 15 residues. The DNA for the CDR3 is TGTGCCAGCATCACCCCGACAGGGGGGAACTATGGCTACACCTTC. This gives the protein CASITPTGGNYGYTF. The variable domain in full, with the rest retrieved from reference TRBV2 and TRBJ1-2, is EPEVTQTPSHQVTQMGQEVILRCVPISNHLYFYWYRQILGQKVEFLVSFYNNEISEKSEIFDDQFSVERPDGSNFTLKIRSTKLEDSAMYFCASITPTGGNYGYTFGSGTRLTVV.

The chain combines TRBV14 with TRBJ2-7; no reliable D call. CDR3 length: 13 residues. The V gene's germline CDR1 is SGHDN and CDR2 FVKESK. Trimming left V 1 base short and J 4 bases short, with 8 bases between. The CDR3 protein is CASSQATAYEQYF. The CDR3 bases are TGTGCCAGCAGCCAAGCCACTGCATACGAGCAGTACTTC.

This chain joins TRBV12-3 or TRBV12-4 and TRBJ1-2, with 9 bases identical to TRBD1. This CDR3 comprises 11 residues. Germline trimming cut 6 bases from V and 7 bases from J; bases unmatched to any gene: 0. The CDR3 sequence is CASRTGGGYTF. CDR3 DNA sequence: TGTGCCAGCAGGACAGGGGGTGGCTACACCTTC.

The chain recombines TRBV4-1 with TRBJ1-5; D uncertain. The CDR3 is 17 residues long. The ends were cut back, 0 bases at V and 0 bases at J, with 12 bases in the middle. In germline, CDR1 is MGHRA, CDR2 YSYEKL. CDR3 amino acids: CASSQDGFTHSNQPQHF. For the CDR3, the DNA is TGCGCCAGCAGCCAAGATGGTTTTACCCATAGCAATCAGCCCCAGCATTTT.

The rearrangement joins TRBV12-3 or TRBV12-4 to TRBJ2-7; 12 bases map to TRBD2. Trimming cost V 2 bases and J 2 bases; bases outside gene matches: 4. CDR3 length equals 16 residues. CDR3 DNA: TGTGCCAGCAGTTTATGGACTAGCGGGAAGCCCTACGAGCAGTACTTC. This sequence encodes CASSLWTSGKPYEQYF.

The chain joins TRBV20-1 to TRBJ2-7; D might be TRBD1 (6 bases). V lost 4 bases and J 2 bases, leaving 12 bases between the germline ends. Germline loops: CDR1 DFQATT, CDR2 SNEGSKA (reference sequence). This CDR3 comprises 13 residues. Here the CDR3 DNA reads TGCAGTGCTACTACAGGGCTCCCCTACGAGCAGTACTTC. Protein sequence: CSATTGLPYEQYF.

V is TRBV28 and J is TRBJ2-1; tentative D call: TRBD2 (5 bases). Trimming took 4 bases from V and 10 from J, leaving 11 bases between them. Germline CDR1 is MDHEN and CDR2 is SYDVKM. The CDR3 totals 12 residues. The CDR3 DNA is TGTGCCAGCAGTTGGGAGAGGCGGGAGCAGTTCTTC. Its translation is CASSWERREQFF.

The genes are TRBV28 and TRBJ2-7, with D possibly being TRBD2 (5 bases). V was cut by 7 bases and J by 5 bases, with 12 bases left in between. Looked up from germline, CDR1 is MDHEN and CDR2 is SYDVKM. This CDR3 is built from 12 residues. Here the CDR3 reads CASKRGVNEQYF. DNA for the CDR3: TGTGCCAGCAAACGGGGTGTCAACGAGCAGTACTTC.

The rearrangement joins TRBV24-1 to TRBJ2-1; D gene unclear. The length of the CDR3 is 13 residues. The germline V gene encodes CDR1 KGHDR and CDR2 SFDVKD. Trimming shortened V by 4 bases and J by 6 bases, and 9 bases separated the two germline ends. The CDR3 reads CATSDSPGNEQFF. CDR3 coding DNA: TGTGCCACCAGTGACTCACCCGGCAATGAGCAGTTCTTC.

This chain joins TRBV3-1 and TRBJ1-2, with D hard to call. Germline V lookup: CDR1 LGHDT, CDR2 YNNKEL (reference sequence). The CDR3 is 14 residues long. Deletions cut 0 bases from V and 6 bases from J, with 11 bases between. CDR3 bases: TGTGCCAGCAGCCAAGAGAGGGAGGTGAATGGCTACACCTTC. Translating it yields CASSQEREVNGYTF.

As DNA, the CDR3 is TGTGCCAGCAGTGAAACCCTGACGAACACTGAAGCTTTCTTT. This gives the protein CASSETLTNTEAFF. The gene calls are TRBV2 and TRBJ1-1; D gene ambiguous. The CDR3 totals 14 residues. Germline CDR1 reads SNHLY; CDR2 reads FYNNEI. Trimming took 2 bases from V and 1 from J, leaving 8 bases between them.

The chain recombines TRBV20-1 with TRBJ1-1; no definite D call. Germline values: CDR1 DFQATT, CDR2 SNEGSKA (reference sequence). The CDR3 length is 13 residues. The V and J ends lost 0 bases and 2 bases respectively, with 7 bases between them. CDR3 sequence: CSARDRYNTEAFF. The DNA for the CDR3 is TGCAGTGCTAGAGATAGGTACAACACTGAAGCTTTCTTT.

This chain connects TRBV15 to TRBJ1-4, with a tentative D call TRBD1 (6 bases). Deletions cut 4 bases from V and 5 bases from J, with 8 bases between. The CDR3 loop spans 13 amino acids. Germline V gene lookup returns CDR1 LNHNV and CDR2 YYDKDF (reference sequence). The CDR3: CATSIRGNEKLFF. CDR3 in DNA: TGTGCCACCAGCATCAGGGGCAATGAAAAACTGTTTTTT.

V usage is TRBV12-3 or TRBV12-4 and J usage is TRBJ1-4, with a possible D match to TRBD1 (5 bases). Trimming removed 2 bases from V and 5 bases from J, with 6 bases in between. The CDR3 has 13 residues. CDR3 protein: CASSLSGNEKLFF. The CDR3, as DNA: TGTGCCAGCAGTTTATCAGGGAATGAAAAACTGTTTTTT.

This rearrangement joins TRBV15 to TRBJ2-1; a weak D match, TRBD2 (5 bases). Germline loops: CDR1 LNHNV, CDR2 YYDKDF (reference sequence). Trimming removed 0 bases at V and 9 bases at J, with 15 bases between. CDR3 length: 15 amino acids. The CDR3 nucleotides are TGTGCCACCAGCAGAGATTTTAGGGAGACTACTGAGCAGTTCTTC. Translating it yields CATSRDFRETTEQFF.

V is TRBV29-1 and J is TRBJ2-1; 7 bases line up with TRBD2. V shed 8 bases, J shed 12 bases, and the junction held 13 bases outside the gene matches. The CDR3 sequence is 12 residues long. The germline gives CDR1 SQVTM, CDR2 ANQGSEA. The CDR3 region is CSPHLRGKRQFF. CDR3 in DNA: TGCAGCCCCCACCTGCGGGGGAAGAGGCAGTTCTTC.

V gene TRBV4-1 combines with J gene TRBJ2-1; D uncertain. Trimming left V 5 bases short and J 5 bases short, with 10 bases between. The CDR3 runs 13 residues. Germline V gives CDR1 MGHRA, CDR2 YSYEKL. The CDR3 region is CASSGRLNNEQFF. In DNA form, the CDR3 reads TGCGCCAGCAGCGGTCGACTCAACAATGAGCAGTTCTTC.

V and J are TRBV5-4 and TRBJ2-1; TRBD2 is a possible D gene (6 bases). This CDR3 contains 15 residues. Per the germline V gene, CDR1 is SGHNT and CDR2 is YYREEE (reference sequence). Trimming shortened V by 1 base and J by 9 bases, and 17 bases separated the two germline ends. The CDR3 sequence is CASSLFASVYGEQFF. CDR3 bases: TGTGCCAGCAGCTTGTTCGCTAGCGTGTATGGTGAGCAGTTCTTC.

The V and J genes are TRBV27 and TRBJ2-7, with D tentatively TRBD2 (6 bases). The CDR3 has 15 residues. V shed 6 bases and J shed 2 bases, with 17 bases lying between them. Germline assignment: CDR1 MNHEY and CDR2 SMNVEV (reference sequence). CDR3 DNA sequence: TGTGCCAGCAGCCCCGGGACTTATACAACCTACGAGCAGTACTTC. Translating gives CASSPGTYTTYEQYF.

The genes are TRBV29-1 and TRBJ1-1, with D perhaps matching TRBD1 (5 bases). This CDR3 is 12 amino acids long. Germline CDR1 and CDR2: SQVTM and ANQGSEA. Trimming cost V 7 bases and J 6 bases, with 15 bases left between them. The CDR3 reads CSALGEGAEAFF. The CDR3 DNA reads as TGCAGCGCCTTGGGGGAAGGGGCTGAAGCTTTCTTT.

This chain links TRBV27 with TRBJ1-1; tentative D call: TRBD1 (5 bases). CDR1 is MNHEY and CDR2 is SMNVEV in the germline V gene (reference sequence). Trimming removed 5 bases from V and 1 base from J, with 8 bases in between. The CDR3 runs 13 residues. CDR3 in DNA: TGTGCCAGCAGTGGGGCAGCGAACACTGAAGCTTTCTTT. Residues: CASSGAANTEAFF.

This chain links TRBV10-3 with TRBJ2-5; no reliable D call. This CDR3 is 13 amino acids long. Germline CDR1 is ENHRY and CDR2 is SYGVKD. Trimming stripped 4 bases from V and 3 bases from J, with 9 bases between. CDR3 coding DNA: TGTGCCATCAGTGTTCTCTTGGAAGAGACCCAGTACTTC. Translation: CAISVLLEETQYF.

The CDR3 DNA is TGTGCCAGCAGCTTTCCCTCTCCAGATACGCAGTATTTT. Its translation is CASSFPSPDTQYF. The chain has TRBV7-9 and TRBJ2-3; D uncertain. The CDR3 loop spans 13 amino acids. CDR1 SEHNR and CDR2 FQNEAQ come from the germline V gene (reference sequence). Trimming shortened V by 3 bases and J by 4 bases, and 8 bases separated the two germline ends.

The chain has TRBV7-2 and TRBJ2-3; unclear D gene. CDR3 size: 16 residues. From germline, CDR1 is SGHTA and CDR2 FQGNSA. Trimming removed 6 bases from V and 3 bases from J, with 19 bases in between. CDR3 nucleotide sequence: TGTGCCAGCAGTATAACCCCGGGCACTACTACAGATACGCAGTATTTT. Its protein product is CASSITPGTTTDTQYF.

This chain connects TRBV20-1 to TRBJ2-1; no clear D. The V gene's germline CDR1 is DFQATT and CDR2 SNEGSKA (reference sequence). V was trimmed by 3 bases and J by 0 bases, leaving 12 bases between them. The CDR3 sequence is 15 residues long. This CDR3 reads CSASVGPSSYNEQFF. CDR3 DNA sequence: TGCAGTGCTAGCGTTGGGCCGAGCTCCTACAATGAGCAGTTCTTC.

The gene calls are TRBV28 and TRBJ2-5; 7 bases are a match to TRBD2. The CDR3 is 17 residues long. With V trimmed by 5 bases and J by 4 bases, 16 bases remained unmatched. Germline assignment: CDR1 MDHEN and CDR2 SYDVKM. CDR3 sequence (DNA): TGTGCCAGCAGTCTCCGGACTAGTTGGTCATTTGGAGAGACCCAGTACTTC. Its protein product is CASSLRTSWSFGETQYF.

This sequence joins TRBV4-1 and TRBJ2-7, with 9 nucleotides matching TRBD1. The CDR3 is 18 residues long. Germline-derived CDR1 and CDR2 are MGHRA and YSYEKL. The V gene end was trimmed by 0 bases and the J gene end by 4 bases; junction bases not matched to a gene: 13. CDR3 nucleotides: TGCGCCAGCAGCCAAGATCGAGGGGACAGGGAGGGACCATACGAGCAGTACTTC. Translation: CASSQDRGDREGPYEQYF.